The next 5 T cell receptor beta chains were all read from a single sample in a study of T cell responses to AZD1222 COVID-19 vaccine. Some clones are missing from TCRdb's copy, which holds only in-frame ones; the method was immunoSEQ multiplex PCR. The sample contains over 150,000 clones, around nine tenths of which appear only once. The sequencing here drew on peripheral blood, taken 28 days after the second AZD1222 dose. Receptors originate from an adult who received the AZD1222 COVID-19 vaccine.

This rearrangement joins TRBV12-5 to TRBJ1-5; maybe TRBD1 (5 bases). The CDR3 is 14 amino acids. CDR1 and CDR2 (germline): LGHNT, FRNRAP. V dropped 9 bases and J dropped 2 bases, with 14 bases sitting between them. This CDR3 reads CASWAGLGNQPQHF. The CDR3 DNA is TGTGCTAGCTGGGCAGGGTTAGGCAATCAGCCCCAGCATTTT.

In DNA, the CDR3 is TGTGCCAGCAGTTTGGGCGGTGGCTACACCTTC. Amino acids: CASSLGGGYTF. V gene TRBV12-3 or TRBV12-4 combines with J gene TRBJ1-2; D gene unclear. Trimming cost V 3 bases and J 7 bases, with 6 bases left between them. The CDR3 extends over 11 amino acids.

The V and J genes are TRBV4-2 and TRBJ1-6; 9 bases fit TRBD1. This CDR3 region has 19 residues. J was trimmed by 5 bases and V by 2 bases; bases with no gene match: 13. Germline CDR1 and CDR2: LGHNA and YNFKEQ. The DNA for the CDR3 is TGTGCCAGCAGCCAATCACCCAGGACAGGGGCGGGGGATAATTCACCCCTCCACTTT. It codes for CASSQSPRTGAGDNSPLHF.

V usage is TRBV11-2 and J usage is TRBJ2-1, with 8 bases identical to TRBD1. Germline CDR1 and CDR2: SGHAT and FQNNGV. The CDR3 spans 13 residues. V gave up 4 bases and J gave up 6 bases; unmatched junction bases: 2. CDR3 region: CASSSDRANEQFF. CDR3 in DNA: TGTGCCAGCAGCTCGGACAGGGCCAATGAGCAGTTCTTC. Using reference TRBV11-2 and TRBJ2-1 for the parts outside the CDR3, the full variable domain is EAGVAQSPRYKIIEKRQSVAFWCNPISGHATLYWYQQILGQGPKLLIQFQNNGVVDDSQLPKDRFSAERLKGVDSTLKIQPAKLEDSAVYLCASSSDRANEQFFGPGTRLTVL.

This clone has a single count. The rearrangement links TRBV19 to TRBJ2-3; a weak D match, TRBD1 (6 bases). V was trimmed by 6 bases and J by 3 bases, leaving 13 bases between them. Germline loops: CDR1 LNHDA, CDR2 SQIVND (reference sequence). The CDR3 runs 14 residues. CDR3 nucleotides: TGTGCCAGTAGCCTCCAGGGGATAACAGATACGCAGTATTTT. Translation: CASSLQGITDTQYF. The full variable domain, in which reference TRBV19 and TRBJ2-3 provide the parts outside the CDR3, is DGGITQSPKYLFRKEGQNVTLSCEQNLNHDAMYWYRQDPGQGLRLIYYSQIVNDFQKGDIAEGYSVSREKKESFPLTVTSAQKNPTAFYLCASSLQGITDTQYFGPGTRLTVL.